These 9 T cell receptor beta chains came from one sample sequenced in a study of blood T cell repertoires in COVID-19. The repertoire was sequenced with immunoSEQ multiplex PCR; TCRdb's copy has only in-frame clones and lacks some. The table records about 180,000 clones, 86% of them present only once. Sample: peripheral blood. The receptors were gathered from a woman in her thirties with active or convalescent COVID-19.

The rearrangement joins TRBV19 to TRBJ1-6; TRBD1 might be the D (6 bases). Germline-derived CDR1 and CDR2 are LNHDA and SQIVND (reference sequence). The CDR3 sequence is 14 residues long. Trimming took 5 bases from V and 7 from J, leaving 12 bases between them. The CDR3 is CASSPQGTNSPLHF. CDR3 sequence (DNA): TGTGCCAGTAGTCCACAGGGAACCAATTCACCCCTCCACTTT.

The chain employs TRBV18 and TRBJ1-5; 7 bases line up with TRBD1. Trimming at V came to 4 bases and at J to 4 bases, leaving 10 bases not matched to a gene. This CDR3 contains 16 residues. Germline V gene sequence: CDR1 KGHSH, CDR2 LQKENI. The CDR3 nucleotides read TGTGCCAGCTCACAGGCCTCAGGGGGGCCTAATCAGCCCCAGCATTTT. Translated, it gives CASSQASGGPNQPQHF.

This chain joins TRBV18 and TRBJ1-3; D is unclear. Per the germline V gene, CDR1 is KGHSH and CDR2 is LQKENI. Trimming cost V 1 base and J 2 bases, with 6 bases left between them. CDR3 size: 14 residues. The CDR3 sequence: CASSPQYTGNTIYF. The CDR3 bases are TGTGCCAGCTCACCACAGTACACTGGAAACACCATATATTTT.

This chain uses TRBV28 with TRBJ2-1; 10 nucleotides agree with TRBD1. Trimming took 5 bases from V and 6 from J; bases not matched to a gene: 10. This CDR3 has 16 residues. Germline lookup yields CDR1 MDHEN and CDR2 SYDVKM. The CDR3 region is CASSPWGQGHVNEQFF. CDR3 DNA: TGTGCCAGCAGTCCCTGGGGACAGGGGCATGTCAATGAGCAGTTCTTC.

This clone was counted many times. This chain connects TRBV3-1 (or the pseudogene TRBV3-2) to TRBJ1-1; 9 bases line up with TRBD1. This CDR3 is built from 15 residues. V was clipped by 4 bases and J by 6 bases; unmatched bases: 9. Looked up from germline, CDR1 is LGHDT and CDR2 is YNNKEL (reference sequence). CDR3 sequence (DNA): TGTGCCAGCAGCCGTCGACAGGGGGGTGAGCCTGAAGCTTTCTTT. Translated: CASSRRQGGEPEAFF.

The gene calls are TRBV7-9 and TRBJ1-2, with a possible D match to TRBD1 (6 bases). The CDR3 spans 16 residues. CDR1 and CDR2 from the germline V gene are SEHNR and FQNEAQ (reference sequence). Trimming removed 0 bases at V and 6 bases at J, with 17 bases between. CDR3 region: CASSLARTEQLDGYTF. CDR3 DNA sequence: TGTGCCAGCAGCTTAGCTCGGACAGAACAACTTGATGGCTACACCTTC.

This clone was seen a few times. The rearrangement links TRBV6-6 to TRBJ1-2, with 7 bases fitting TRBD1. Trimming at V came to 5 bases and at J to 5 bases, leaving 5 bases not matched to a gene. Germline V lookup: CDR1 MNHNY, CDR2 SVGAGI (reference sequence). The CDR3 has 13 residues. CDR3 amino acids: CASSTRGKYGYTF. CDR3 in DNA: TGTGCCAGCAGTACCAGGGGGAAGTATGGCTACACCTTC.

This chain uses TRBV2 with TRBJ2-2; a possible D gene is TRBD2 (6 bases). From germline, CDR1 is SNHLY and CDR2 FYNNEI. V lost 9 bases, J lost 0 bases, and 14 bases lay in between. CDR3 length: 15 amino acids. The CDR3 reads CARSGGPANTGELFF. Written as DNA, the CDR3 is TGTGCCAGAAGCGGAGGGCCCGCGAACACCGGGGAGCTGTTTTTT.

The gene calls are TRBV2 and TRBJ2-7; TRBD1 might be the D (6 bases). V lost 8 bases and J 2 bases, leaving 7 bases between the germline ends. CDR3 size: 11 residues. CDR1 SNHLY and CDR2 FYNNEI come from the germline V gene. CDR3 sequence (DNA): TGTGCCAGCGGACAGACCTACGAGCAGTACTTC. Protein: CASGQTYEQYF.